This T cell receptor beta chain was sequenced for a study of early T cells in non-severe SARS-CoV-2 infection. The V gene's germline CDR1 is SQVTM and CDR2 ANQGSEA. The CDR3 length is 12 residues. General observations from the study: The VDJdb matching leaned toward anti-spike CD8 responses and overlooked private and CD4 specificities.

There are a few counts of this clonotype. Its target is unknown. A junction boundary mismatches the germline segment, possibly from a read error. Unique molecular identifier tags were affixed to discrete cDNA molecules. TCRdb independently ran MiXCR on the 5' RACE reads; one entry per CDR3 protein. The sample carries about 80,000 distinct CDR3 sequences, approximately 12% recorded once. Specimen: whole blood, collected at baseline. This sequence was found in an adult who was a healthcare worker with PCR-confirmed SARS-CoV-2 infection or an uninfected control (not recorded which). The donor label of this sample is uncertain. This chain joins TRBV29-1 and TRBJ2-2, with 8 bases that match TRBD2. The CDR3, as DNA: TGTGGCGGGGGGCCGAACACCGGGGAGCTGTTTTTT. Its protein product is CGGGPNTGELFF.